The TCR beta chain described here comes from a study of blood T cell repertoires in COVID-19. Study in general: The cDNA or gDNA used as material had been derived from T cells, B-cell-depleted T cells, or PBMCs.

The V gene's germline CDR1 is MDHEN and CDR2 SYDVKM. CDR3 length: 15 amino acids. Trimming removed 3 bases from V and 1 base from J; junction bases left unmatched: 4. Generated by immunoSEQ multiplex PCR, the TCRdb table keeps only in-frame clones and is missing some. The data contain 180,000 or so clones, roughly three quarters of them singletons. V is TRBV28 and J is TRBJ1-2; TRBD1 agrees at 8 bases. This clonotype was obtained from a woman in her 50s with active or convalescent COVID-19. Sequencing was performed on peripheral blood. This CDR3 reads CASSFGQGVNYGYTF. The DNA of the CDR3 is TGTGCCAGCAGTTTCGGACAGGGAGTTAACTATGGCTACACCTTC.